The 16 T cell receptor beta chains below were found in one sample sequenced in a study of blood T cell repertoires in COVID-19. The assay was immunoSEQ multiplex PCR, and TCRdb's table has in-frame clones only and misses some. The sample has about 110,000 clones; over 70% are singletons. The sequenced material came from peripheral blood. Receptors originate from a man between 45 and 60 years old with acute or convalescent COVID-19.

The chain carries TRBV6-5 and TRBJ2-7; TRBD1 aligns across 9 bases. In germline, CDR1 is MNHEY, CDR2 SVGAGI. The CDR3 has 14 residues. V lost 6 bases, J lost 0 bases, and 3 bases stayed unmatched. This CDR3 is CASRRTGDSYEQYF. CDR3 DNA: TGTGCCAGCAGGAGGACAGGGGACTCCTACGAGCAGTACTTC.

The rearrangement joins TRBV28 to TRBJ2-3; 9 bases are a match to TRBD2. With 4 bases clipped from V and 2 bases from J, the junction kept 10 bases outside the gene matches. The V gene's germline CDR1 is MDHEN and CDR2 SYDVKM. The CDR3 is 17 amino acids. CDR3 sequence: CASSSSGRGGITDTQYF. The CDR3, as DNA: TGTGCCAGCAGTTCCTCCGGGCGGGGGGGCATCACAGATACGCAGTATTTT.

The rearrangement joins TRBV5-1 to TRBJ2-1; no reliable D call. Germline V gives CDR1 SGHRS, CDR2 YFSETQ. The V gene lost 0 bases and the J gene lost 6 bases, with 7 bases spanning the gap. The CDR3 has 13 residues. Here the CDR3 DNA reads TGCGCCAGCAGCTTGGGCTCGAGCAATGAGCAGTTCTTC. This codes for CASSLGSSNEQFF.

The chain has TRBV6-6 and TRBJ1-2; 9 bases are shared with TRBD1. The CDR3 is made up of 16 amino acids. V shed 2 bases, J shed 5 bases, and the junction held 9 bases outside the gene matches. Germline lookup yields CDR1 MNHNY and CDR2 SVGAGI (reference sequence). CDR3 sequence: CASSYRQQGAEYGYTF. The CDR3 nucleotides read TGTGCCAGCAGTTACCGACAACAGGGGGCAGAATATGGCTACACCTTC.

The J gene is TRBJ1-1, the V gene TRBV6-1; 10 nucleotides align to TRBD1. After removal of 4 bases from V and 0 bases from J, the junction contained 11 bases not matched to a gene. This CDR3 contains 18 residues. Germline loops: CDR1 MNHNS, CDR2 SASEGT. The CDR3 spells CASSGPPGQGRVNTEAFF. CDR3 in DNA: TGTGCCAGCAGTGGACCACCGGGACAGGGGCGAGTGAACACTGAAGCTTTCTTT.

In DNA form, the CDR3 reads TGTGCCAGCAGTTACCGCGGAGGCGCTTTCTTT. It codes for CASSYRGGAFF. The chain couples TRBV6-2 or TRBV6-3 to TRBJ1-1; D gene unclear. In germline, CDR1 is MNHEY, CDR2 SVGEGT. The CDR3 length is 11 residues. V gave up 2 bases and J gave up 11 bases, with 9 bases separating them.

V usage is TRBV11-2 and J usage is TRBJ1-1; D may be TRBD1 (5 bases). CDR3 size: 15 residues. Germline CDR1 SGHAT, CDR2 FQNNGV. Trimming cost V 0 bases and J 0 bases, with 8 bases left between them. CDR3: CASSLDGALNTEAFF. The CDR3 nucleotides are TGTGCCAGCAGCTTAGATGGGGCCTTGAACACTGAAGCTTTCTTT.

The chain has TRBV5-1 and TRBJ2-1; possibly TRBD1 for D (5 bases). V gave up 9 bases and J gave up 4 bases, with 14 bases separating them. The CDR3 spans 13 residues. Germline-derived CDR1 and CDR2 are SGHRS and YFSETQ. CDR3 DNA: TGCGCCACCACCACAGGACCTTACAATGAGCAGTTCTTC. It translates to CATTTGPYNEQFF.

The gene calls are TRBV27 and TRBJ1-2; D gene ambiguous. CDR1 and CDR2 (germline): MNHEY, SMNVEV (reference sequence). The CDR3 runs to 15 residues. Trimming took 6 bases from V and 2 from J, leaving 16 bases between them. The CDR3 coding sequence is TGTGCCAGCAGAATTTCAGGCGAGTTAAACTATGGCTACACCTTC. Translating it yields CASRISGELNYGYTF.

The V gene is TRBV19, the J gene TRBJ2-7; 11 nucleotides match TRBD1. With V trimmed by 8 bases and J by 5 bases, 5 bases remained unmatched. Germline V gene sequence: CDR1 LNHDA, CDR2 SQIVND (reference sequence). This CDR3 spans 13 amino acids. The CDR3 DNA follows: TGTGCCAGTTCGGGGACAGGGGGAGACGAGCAGTACTTC. Translated, it gives CASSGTGGDEQYF.

The rearrangement joins TRBV9 to TRBJ1-5; D ambiguous. The CDR3 length is 15 residues. Trimming took off 0 bases at V and 1 base at J, with 8 bases between the two ends. Germline V CDR1 and CDR2: SGDLS, YYNGEE. CDR3 amino acids: CASSVGPESNQPQHF. CDR3 in DNA: TGTGCCAGCAGCGTAGGCCCAGAAAGCAATCAGCCCCAGCATTTT. Looking up the rest from reference TRBV9 and TRBJ1-5 gives the full variable domain: DSGVTQTPKHLITATGQRVTLRCSPRSGDLSVYWYQQSLDQGLQFLIQYYNGEERAKGNILERFSAQQFPDLHSELNLSSLELGDSALYFCASSVGPESNQPQHFGDGTRLSIL.

The CDR3: CATNDLGEGGTEAFF. CDR3 nucleotide sequence: TGTGCCACCAATGACCTAGGGGAGGGAGGCACTGAAGCTTTCTTT. This chain links TRBV10-3 with TRBJ1-1; possibly TRBD1 for D (5 bases). The CDR3 contains 15 residues. Trimming took off 10 bases at V and 4 bases at J, with 22 bases between the two ends. From germline, CDR1 is ENHRY and CDR2 SYGVKD.

The rearrangement links TRBV2 to TRBJ2-2, with D unresolved. This CDR3 spans 14 amino acids. Germline loops: CDR1 SNHLY, CDR2 FYNNEI. V lost 2 bases, J lost 1 base, and 5 bases lay in between. This chain's CDR3 is CASSETLNTGELFF. CDR3 nucleotides: TGTGCCAGCAGTGAAACTTTGAACACCGGGGAGCTGTTTTTT.

The chain uses TRBV10-3 and TRBJ1-1; TRBD1 aligns across 11 bases. This CDR3 is 18 amino acids long. Trimming at V came to 5 bases and at J to 4 bases, leaving 15 bases not matched to a gene. Germline V gives CDR1 ENHRY, CDR2 SYGVKD. CDR3 residues: CAISPVPGQGERGTEAFF. CDR3 DNA sequence: TGTGCCATCAGTCCGGTCCCGGGACAGGGGGAAAGGGGCACTGAAGCTTTCTTT.

This chain links TRBV4-1 with TRBJ1-1, with D perhaps matching TRBD1 (6 bases). V gave up 4 bases and J gave up 1 base, with 13 bases separating them. This CDR3 has 15 residues. Germline V gene lookup returns CDR1 MGHRA and CDR2 YSYEKL. The DNA of the CDR3 is TGCGCCAGCAGCCCTTGGACAGCTAAGAACACTGAAGCTTTCTTT. The encoded protein is CASSPWTAKNTEAFF.

The chain joins TRBV2 to TRBJ2-2; D is perhaps TRBD1 (6 bases). Germline loops: CDR1 SNHLY, CDR2 FYNNEI. Trimming cost V 9 bases and J 1 base, with 12 bases left between them. The CDR3 runs to 14 residues. The CDR3 loop reads CASTGKGNTGELFF. DNA for the CDR3: TGTGCCAGTACAGGGAAAGGGAACACCGGGGAGCTGTTTTTT.